The 3 T cell receptor beta chains listed next were all sequenced from one sample in a study of control samples from healthy donors and cancer patients. Assay used: immunoSEQ multiplex PCR; TCRdb lists only in-frame clones, some missing. The sample records 150,000 to 200,000 clones, 70% to 90% being singletons. What was sequenced was blood. These receptors originate from a young man in good health.

The V gene is TRBV5-4, the J gene TRBJ2-7; D remains unclear. Trimming removed 0 bases from V and 7 bases from J, with 11 bases in between. This CDR3 is 13 amino acids long. CDR1 and CDR2 from the germline V gene are SGHNT and YYREEE (reference sequence). This chain's CDR3 is CASSLAQWDEQYF. The CDR3 region has the DNA TGTGCCAGCAGCTTGGCCCAATGGGATGAGCAGTACTTC.

The genes are TRBV15 and TRBJ1-2; D is uncertain. The CDR3 runs 15 residues. The V end lost 4 bases, the J end lost 7 bases, and 19 bases lay between the germline ends. Germline CDR1 LNHNV, CDR2 YYDKDF (reference sequence). CDR3 residues: CATSTQLAPGSGYTF. CDR3 coding DNA: TGTGCCACCAGCACCCAACTGGCCCCGGGAAGTGGCTACACCTTC.

The chain carries TRBV3-1 (or the pseudogene TRBV3-2) and TRBJ2-1; D unresolved. The germline V and J ends were trimmed by 5 bases and 5 bases, with 7 bases remaining between them. CDR3 length equals 12 residues. CDR1 and CDR2 (germline): LGHDT, YNNKEL (reference sequence). In DNA, the CDR3 is TGTGCCAGCAGCGTCCGCCACAATGAGCAGTTCTTC. It translates to CASSVRHNEQFF.